This T cell receptor beta chain was recorded in a study of radiotherapy plus CTLA-4 blockade in lung cancer. Study details: Patients showed objective responses in about 20% of cases and disease control in roughly 30%.

Each patient with chemo-refractory metastatic non-small-cell lung cancer was treated with focal radiation plus CTLA-4 blockade using ipilimumab. V gave up 0 bases and J gave up 8 bases, with 8 bases separating them. The germline V gene has CDR1 DFQATT and CDR2 SNEGSKA (reference sequence). The CDR3 extends over 11 amino acids. Study-wide results and caveats: Among blood TCR repertoires after radiotherapy plus ipilimumab, tumor-derived clones expanded. The best predictor of response was reported to be early blood T cell clone dynamics, with interferon-beta.

With respect to this clone: Its target is not known.

Here immunoSEQ multiplex PCR was the method, and the copy in TCRdb shows in-frame clones only, minus some. Found here are around 70,000 clones, around 81% of them singletons; the top ten hold 4%. The rearrangement links TRBV20-1 to TRBJ2-7; D ambiguous. The sample consisted of peripheral blood, taken from a patient treated with radiotherapy plus ipilimumab. This sequence was found in a human donor with non-small cell lung cancer who had a partial response to radiotherapy plus ipilimumab. The chain's CDR3 is CSARDRYQQYF. The CDR3 DNA follows: TGCAGTGCTAGAGACCGGTACCAGCAGTACTTC.